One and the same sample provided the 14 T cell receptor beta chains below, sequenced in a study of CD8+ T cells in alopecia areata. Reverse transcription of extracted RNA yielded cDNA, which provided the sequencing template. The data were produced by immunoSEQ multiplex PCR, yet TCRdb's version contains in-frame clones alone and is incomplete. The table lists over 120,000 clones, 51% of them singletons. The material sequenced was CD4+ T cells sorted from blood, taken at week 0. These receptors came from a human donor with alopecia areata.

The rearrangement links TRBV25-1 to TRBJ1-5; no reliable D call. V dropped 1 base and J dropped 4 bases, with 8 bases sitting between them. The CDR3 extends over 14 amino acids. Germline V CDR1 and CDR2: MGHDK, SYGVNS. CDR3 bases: TGTGCCAGCAGTGAATTTGGCTTTAATCAGCCCCAGCATTTT. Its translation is CASSEFGFNQPQHF.

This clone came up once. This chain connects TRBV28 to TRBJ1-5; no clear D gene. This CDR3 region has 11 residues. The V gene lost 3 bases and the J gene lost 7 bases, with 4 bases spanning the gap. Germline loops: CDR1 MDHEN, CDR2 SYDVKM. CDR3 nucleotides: TGTGCCAGCAGTTTTAAACAGCCCCAGCATTTT. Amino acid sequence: CASSFKQPQHF.

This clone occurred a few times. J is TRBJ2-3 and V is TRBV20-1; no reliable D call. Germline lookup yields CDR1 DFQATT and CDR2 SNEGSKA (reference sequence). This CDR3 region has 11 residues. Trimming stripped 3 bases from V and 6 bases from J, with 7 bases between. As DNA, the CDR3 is TGCAGTGCTAGTTTGGCTGATACGCAGTATTTT. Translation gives CSASLADTQYF.

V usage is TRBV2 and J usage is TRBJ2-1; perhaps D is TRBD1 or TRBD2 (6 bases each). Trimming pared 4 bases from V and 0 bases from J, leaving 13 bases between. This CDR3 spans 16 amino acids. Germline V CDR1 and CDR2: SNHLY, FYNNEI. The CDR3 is CASSGGDTHSYNEQFF. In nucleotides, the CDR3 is TGTGCCAGCAGTGGGGGGGACACCCACTCCTACAATGAGCAGTTCTTC. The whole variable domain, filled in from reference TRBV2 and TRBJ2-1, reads EPEVTQTPSHQVTQMGQEVILRCVPISNHLYFYWYRQILGQKVEFLVSFYNNEISEKSEIFDDQFSVERPDGSNFTLKIRSTKLEDSAMYFCASSGGDTHSYNEQFFGPGTRLTVL.

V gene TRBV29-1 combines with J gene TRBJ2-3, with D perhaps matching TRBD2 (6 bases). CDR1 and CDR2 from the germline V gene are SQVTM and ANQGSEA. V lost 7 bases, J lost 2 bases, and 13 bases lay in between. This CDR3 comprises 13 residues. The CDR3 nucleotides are TGCAGCGCAGACGGGGGACTCACAGATACGCAGTATTTT. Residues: CSADGGLTDTQYF.

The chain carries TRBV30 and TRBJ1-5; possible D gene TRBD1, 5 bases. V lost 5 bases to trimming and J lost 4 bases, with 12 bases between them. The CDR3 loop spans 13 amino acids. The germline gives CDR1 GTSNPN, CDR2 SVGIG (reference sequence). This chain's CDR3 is CAWGVGRNQPQHF. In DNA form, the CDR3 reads TGTGCCTGGGGAGTGGGACGTAATCAGCCCCAGCATTTT.

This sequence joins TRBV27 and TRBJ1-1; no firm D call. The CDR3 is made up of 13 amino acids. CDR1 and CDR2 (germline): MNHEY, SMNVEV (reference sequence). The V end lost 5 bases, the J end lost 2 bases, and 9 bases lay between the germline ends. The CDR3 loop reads CASSIRSNTEAFF. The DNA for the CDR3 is TGTGCCAGCAGTATCCGCTCTAACACTGAAGCTTTCTTT.

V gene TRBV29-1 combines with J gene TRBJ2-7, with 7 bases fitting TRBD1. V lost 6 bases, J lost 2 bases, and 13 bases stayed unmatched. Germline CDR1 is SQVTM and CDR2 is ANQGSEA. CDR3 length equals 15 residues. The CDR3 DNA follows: TGCAGCGTCTCTGAGACAGGGCGCAAGACCTACGAGCAGTACTTC. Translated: CSVSETGRKTYEQYF.

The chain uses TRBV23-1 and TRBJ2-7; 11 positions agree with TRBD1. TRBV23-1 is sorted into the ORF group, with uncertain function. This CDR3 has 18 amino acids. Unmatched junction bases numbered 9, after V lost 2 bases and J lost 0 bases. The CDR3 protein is CASSQPGTGGWDSYEQYF. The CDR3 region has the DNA TGCGCCAGCAGTCAACCCGGGACAGGGGGTTGGGACTCCTACGAGCAGTACTTC.

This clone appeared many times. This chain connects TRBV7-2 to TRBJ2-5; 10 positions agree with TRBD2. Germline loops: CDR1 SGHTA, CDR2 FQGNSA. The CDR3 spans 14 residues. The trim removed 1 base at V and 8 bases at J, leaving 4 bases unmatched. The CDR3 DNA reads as TGTGCCAGCAGCTTAGATCCTAGCGGGAGAACCCAGTACTTC. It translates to CASSLDPSGRTQYF. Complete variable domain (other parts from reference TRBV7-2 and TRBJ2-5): GAGVSQSPSNKVTEKGKDVELRCDPISGHTALYWYRQSLGQGLEFLIYFQGNSAPDKSGLPSDRFSAERTGGSVSTLTIQRTQQEDSAVYLCASSLDPSGRTQYFGPGTRLLVL.

The CDR3 region has the DNA TGCGCGCAGGAGGGGACCGGGGAGCTGTTTTTT. This translates into CAQEGTGELFF. The V gene is TRBV29-1, the J gene TRBJ2-2, with D possibly matching TRBD2 (6 bases). The CDR3 has 11 amino acids. Germline CDR1 and CDR2: SQVTM and ANQGSEA.

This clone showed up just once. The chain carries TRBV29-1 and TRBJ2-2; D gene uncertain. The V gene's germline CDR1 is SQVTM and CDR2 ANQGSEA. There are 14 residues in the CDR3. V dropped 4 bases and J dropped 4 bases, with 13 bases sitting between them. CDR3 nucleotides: TGCAGCGTTGGGAGCAGGCTAGTCACCGGGGAGCTGTTTTTT. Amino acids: CSVGSRLVTGELFF.

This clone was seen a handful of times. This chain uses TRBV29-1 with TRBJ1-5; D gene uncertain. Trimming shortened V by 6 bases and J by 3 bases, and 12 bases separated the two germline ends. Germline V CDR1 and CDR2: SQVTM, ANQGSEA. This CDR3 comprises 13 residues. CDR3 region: CSVRKDYNQPQHF. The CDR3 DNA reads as TGCAGCGTGAGGAAGGATTACAATCAGCCCCAGCATTTT.

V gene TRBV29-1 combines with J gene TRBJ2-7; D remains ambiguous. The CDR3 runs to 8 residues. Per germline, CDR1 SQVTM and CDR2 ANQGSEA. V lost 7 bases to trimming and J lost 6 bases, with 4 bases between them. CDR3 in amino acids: CSGREQYF. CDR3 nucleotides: TGCAGCGGGCGCGAGCAGTACTTC.